This TCR beta chain was sequenced for a study of T-cell memory formation after mild COVID-19. Study findings and constraints: Second-wave clones that peaked on day 37 lacked confirmed SARS-CoV-2 specificity. Memory cells collected pre-infection included some clones that later responded, suggesting cross-reactive memory joined.

One entry per CDR3 protein results from TCRdb running MiXCR on the 5' RACE reads. The data show 90,000 to 120,000 distinct CDR3 sequences, 14% seen once. The CDR3 totals 13 residues. V lost 5 bases and J lost 5; bases outside the gene matches: 5. CDR1 is MNHEY, CDR2 SMNVEV, per germline (reference sequence). As regards this clonotype: Its antigen is not known.

The sample consisted of PBMCs or a T cell subset sorted from them (not recorded which). This TCR was recovered from a man aged 18 to 29 who had mild COVID-19 (a few samples of this study predate the infection). Cell type and time point are not known. V gene TRBV27 combines with J gene TRBJ2-5; TRBD1 agrees at 7 bases. This CDR3 is CASSIQGWETQYF. The CDR3 DNA sequence: TGTGCCAGCAGTATACAGGGGTGGGAGACCCAGTACTTC.